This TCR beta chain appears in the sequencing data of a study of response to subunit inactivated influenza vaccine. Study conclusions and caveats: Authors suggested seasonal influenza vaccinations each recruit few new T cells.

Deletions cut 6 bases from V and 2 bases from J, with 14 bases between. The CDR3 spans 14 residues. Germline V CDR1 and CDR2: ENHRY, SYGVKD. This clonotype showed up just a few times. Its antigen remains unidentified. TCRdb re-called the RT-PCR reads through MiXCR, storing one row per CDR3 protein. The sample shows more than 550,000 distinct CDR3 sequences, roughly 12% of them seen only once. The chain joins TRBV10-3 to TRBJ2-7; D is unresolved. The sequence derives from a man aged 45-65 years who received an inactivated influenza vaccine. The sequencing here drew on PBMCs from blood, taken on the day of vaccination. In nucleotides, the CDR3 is TGTGCCATCAGGGCCACTTCTACCGCCTACGAGCAGTACTTC. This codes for CAIRATSTAYEQYF.